Presented here are 22 T cell receptor beta chains from one specimen sequenced in a study of T cell changes during pregnancy in multiple sclerosis. TCRdb's table, derived via immunoSEQ multiplex PCR, lists solely in-frame clones and lacks some. Of about 33,000 clones in the sample, over 80% are singletons; the top ten hold approximately 3%. The specimen was CD4+ T cells from peripheral blood mononuclear cells, collected in the third trimester of pregnancy. The receptor source for this set is a female donor in good health, enrolled as a control in a pregnancy study.

This rearrangement joins TRBV2 to TRBJ1-2; 9 positions agree with TRBD1. There are 14 residues in the CDR3. The germline V gene has CDR1 SNHLY and CDR2 FYNNEI. V gave up 5 bases and J gave up 2 bases; unmatched junction bases: 3. This CDR3 reads CASSLGQGNYGYTF. For the CDR3, the DNA is TGTGCCAGCAGTCTGGGACAGGGAAACTATGGCTACACCTTC.

The chain couples TRBV29-1 to TRBJ1-2; D remains ambiguous. Germline CDR1 reads SQVTM; CDR2 reads ANQGSEA. The CDR3 has 12 residues. Trimming cost V 7 bases and J 2 bases, with 11 bases left between them. CDR3 in DNA: TGCAGCGCCGACTCACAAAACTATGGCTACACCTTC. Amino acid sequence: CSADSQNYGYTF.

DNA for the CDR3: TGTGCCAGCAGTTTAGCCGGGGACAGGTTCAATGAGCAGTTCTTC. Its protein product is CASSLAGDRFNEQFF. V gene TRBV28 combines with J gene TRBJ2-1, with TRBD1 identical over 8 bases. CDR3 length: 15 amino acids. Germline CDR1 reads MDHEN; CDR2 reads SYDVKM. V lost 2 bases and J lost 6; bases outside the gene matches: 6.

V is TRBV7-9 and J is TRBJ2-3; TRBD2 matches at 11 bases. V dropped 4 bases and J dropped 2; count of bases not matched to a gene: 8. Looked up from germline, CDR1 is SEHNR and CDR2 is FQNEAQ (reference sequence). This CDR3 region has 17 residues. The CDR3 loop is CASSSPRLAGITDTQYF. CDR3 in DNA: TGTGCCAGCAGCTCTCCCCGACTAGCGGGAATCACAGATACGCAGTATTTT.

This clone was observed once. This chain connects TRBV18 to TRBJ1-2, with 7 bases identical to TRBD1. The CDR3 has 16 residues. The germline gives CDR1 KGHSH, CDR2 LQKENI. The J segment lost 1 base and the V segment lost 6 bases, leaving 11 bases of the junction unmatched. The CDR3 sequence: CASSLQWDSLNYGYTF. The DNA for the CDR3 is TGTGCCAGCTCTCTGCAGTGGGACAGCCTTAACTATGGCTACACCTTC.

This clone showed up just a few times. V and J are TRBV29-1 and TRBJ1-1; 9 bases are shared with TRBD1. CDR3 length: 13 residues. CDR1 SQVTM and CDR2 ANQGSEA come from the germline V gene. The J segment lost 10 bases and the V segment lost 2 bases, leaving 8 bases of the junction unmatched. CDR3 nucleotide sequence: TGCAGCGTTGAAATCGTGGGACAGGGCCTAGCTTTCTTT. It codes for CSVEIVGQGLAFF.

Here the CDR3 reads CASSPDHRVSGELFF. The CDR3 region has the DNA TGTGCCAGCAGCCCCGACCACAGGGTATCGGGGGAGCTGTTTTTT. The J gene is TRBJ2-2, the V gene TRBV7-8; maybe TRBD1 (6 bases). The CDR3 is 15 residues long. Germline loops: CDR1 SGHVS, CDR2 FQNEAQ. The ends were cut back, 5 bases at V and 8 bases at J, with 18 bases in the middle.

The chain employs TRBV11-2 and TRBJ2-1; TRBD1 matches 9 bases. The CDR3 is made up of 16 amino acids. Trimming at V came to 3 bases and at J to 2 bases, leaving 5 bases not matched to a gene. In germline, CDR1 is SGHAT, CDR2 FQNNGV. In DNA form, the CDR3 reads TGTGCCAGCAGCTTGTCTACAGGGGGCGCCTACAATGAGCAGTTCTTC. Protein product: CASSLSTGGAYNEQFF.

This clone was picked up one time. The genes are TRBV18 and TRBJ1-1; weak D call: TRBD1 (5 bases). The CDR3 totals 15 residues. The V and J ends lost 4 bases and 0 bases respectively, with 12 bases between them. The germline V gene encodes CDR1 KGHSH and CDR2 LQKENI. In DNA form, the CDR3 reads TGTGCCAGCTCACTAGGACGGGGGGTGAACACTGAAGCTTTCTTT. Translation: CASSLGRGVNTEAFF.

V and J are TRBV7-2 and TRBJ2-7, with D possibly being TRBD2 (5 bases). CDR1 and CDR2 from the germline V gene are SGHTA and FQGNSA. V was cut by 5 bases and J by 2 bases, with 10 bases left in between. The CDR3 totals 13 residues. The CDR3 protein is CASSLDGTYEQYF. CDR3 in DNA: TGTGCCAGCAGCCTCGACGGGACCTACGAGCAGTACTTC.

The J gene is TRBJ2-3, the V gene TRBV30; 8 bases are a match to TRBD1. The CDR3 runs to 13 residues. V lost 4 bases to trimming and J lost 1 base; unmatched junction nucleotides: 1. From germline, CDR1 is GTSNPN and CDR2 SVGIG (reference sequence). The CDR3 loop is CAWNRGGTDTQYF. The CDR3, as DNA: TGTGCCTGGAACAGGGGGGGCACAGATACGCAGTATTTT.

The chain is built from TRBV19 and TRBJ2-5, with D perhaps matching TRBD2 (7 bases). The CDR3 is made up of 14 amino acids. The germline CDR1 and CDR2 sequences are LNHDA and SQIVND (reference sequence). V was clipped by 6 bases and J by 5 bases, with 16 bases between them. The CDR3 reads CASRGGRFPETQYF. DNA of the CDR3: TGTGCCAGTAGGGGGGGGCGCTTCCCCGAGACCCAGTACTTC.

The rearrangement uses TRBV4-1 and TRBJ2-3, with 7 bases lining up with TRBD2. The trim removed 5 bases at V and 5 bases at J, leaving 16 bases unmatched. In germline, CDR1 is MGHRA, CDR2 YSYEKL. The CDR3 is 17 amino acids. The CDR3, as DNA: TGCGCCAGCAGCTTCGGGGCCCTGGCGGGGGTTGTAGATACGCAGTATTTT. It encodes CASSFGALAGVVDTQYF.

Turning to this clone: Other nucleotide sequences from this sample produce the same CDR3. The V gene is TRBV4-2, the J gene TRBJ2-3, with 14 positions matching TRBD2. Germline V gene sequence: CDR1 LGHNA, CDR2 YNFKEQ. The ends lost 0 bases at V and 0 bases at J; junction bases unmatched: 2. The CDR3 loop spans 18 amino acids. This CDR3 is CASSQEGTSGGSTDTQYF. DNA for the CDR3: TGTGCCAGCAGCCAAGAAGGGACTAGCGGGGGTAGCACAGATACGCAGTATTTT.

V usage is TRBV4-3 and J usage is TRBJ2-4, with D perhaps TRBD1 (7 bases). V lost 4 bases to trimming and J lost 7 bases, with 11 bases between them. This CDR3 is 13 amino acids long. CDR1 and CDR2 from the germline V gene are LGHNA and YSLEER. The CDR3 DNA sequence: TGCGCCAGCAGCCTACAGGGGAGGAACATTCAGTACTTC. Amino acids: CASSLQGRNIQYF.

The rearrangement links TRBV28 to TRBJ1-4; D remains unclear. Trimming removed 6 bases from V and 8 bases from J, with 10 bases in between. The CDR3 covers 12 residues. CDR1 is MDHEN and CDR2 is SYDVKM in the germline V gene. As DNA, the CDR3 is TGTGCCAGCAGCCCCGCGGGCGAAAAACTGTTTTTT. Translation: CASSPAGEKLFF.

The V call is TRBV28, the J call TRBJ1-5; possibly TRBD1 for D (6 bases). Trimming cost V 3 bases and J 2 bases, with 11 bases left between them. Germline V gene lookup returns CDR1 MDHEN and CDR2 SYDVKM. This CDR3 is 15 amino acids long. In nucleotides, the CDR3 is TGTGCCAGCAGTTTCTCAGGGGCTGGCAATCAGCCCCAGCATTTT. This gives the protein CASSFSGAGNQPQHF.

J is TRBJ2-7 and V is TRBV27, with 8 bases lining up with TRBD2. The germline gives CDR1 MNHEY, CDR2 SMNVEV (reference sequence). The CDR3 has 13 amino acids. V lost 5 bases, J lost 4 bases, and 4 bases stayed unmatched. The CDR3 bases are TGTGCCAGCAGTAGGACTAGCAGGTACGAGCAGTACTTC. Protein sequence: CASSRTSRYEQYF.

The rearrangement uses TRBV19 and TRBJ1-5; D is ambiguous. The CDR3 is 13 residues long. Deletions cut 6 bases from V and 6 bases from J, with 12 bases between. CDR1 LNHDA and CDR2 SQIVND come from the germline V gene (reference sequence). The CDR3 reads CASSTAVGQPQHF. CDR3 sequence (DNA): TGTGCCAGTAGCACTGCGGTGGGTCAGCCCCAGCATTTT.

The V call is TRBV9, the J call TRBJ2-7; 9 nucleotides agree with TRBD2. Germline V lookup: CDR1 SGDLS, CDR2 YYNGEE. The J segment lost 5 bases and the V segment lost 4 bases, leaving 7 bases of the junction unmatched. The CDR3 totals 14 residues. The chain's CDR3 is CASSTRGGGNEQYF. In DNA, the CDR3 is TGTGCCAGCAGCACGCGGGGGGGCGGGAACGAGCAGTACTTC. The full variable domain, with the rest looked up from reference TRBV9 and TRBJ2-7, is DSGVTQTPKHLITATGQRVTLRCSPRSGDLSVYWYQQSLDQGLQFLIQYYNGEERAKGNILERFSAQQFPDLHSELNLSSLELGDSALYFCASSTRGGGNEQYFGPGTRLTVT.

The chain uses TRBV28 and TRBJ1-2; 8 nucleotides line up with TRBD1. CDR3 length: 19 residues. In germline, CDR1 is MDHEN, CDR2 SYDVKM. Germline trimming cut 2 bases from V and 2 bases from J; bases unmatched to any gene: 16. CDR3: CASSLKIGGQGARNYGYTF. The DNA for the CDR3 is TGTGCCAGCAGTTTAAAGATCGGGGGGCAGGGGGCGCGGAACTATGGCTACACCTTC.

The CDR3 loop is CATSRGGVDNEQFF. As DNA, the CDR3 is TGTGCCACCAGCAGGGGGGGGGTTGACAATGAGCAGTTCTTC. This sequence joins TRBV15 and TRBJ2-1, with 7 bases that match TRBD2. CDR1 and CDR2 (germline): LNHNV, YYDKDF (reference sequence). V lost 3 bases to trimming and J lost 5 bases; unmatched junction nucleotides: 4. The length of the CDR3 is 14 residues.